This is a list of T cell receptor beta chains from one sample in a study of control samples from healthy donors and cancer patients. Profiling relied on immunoSEQ multiplex PCR, and the TCRdb table lists in-frame clones only, not all of them. Among approximately 92,000 clones listed, over 90% were seen once. The material sequenced was blood. Source of these receptors: a woman younger than 45 in good health. Both conserved end residues are part of each CDR3. A D gene is named only where the DNA matches it firmly. Expanded clones get a size class; other rows say once, few or many, or leave the size out.

D	J	V	size	DNA	CDR3
.	TRBJ2-1	TRBV19	.	TGTGCCAGTAGTAACGGGGCGAACAATGAGCAGTTCTTC	CASSNGANNEQFF
.	TRBJ1-2	TRBV5-5	once	TGTGCCAGCAGCTTGGAGGCCTATGGCTACACCTTC	CASSLEAYGYTF
TRBD1	TRBJ1-2	TRBV6-4	.	TGTGCCAGCAGTGAAAATCAAGGGACAGACGGCTATGGCTACACCTTC	CASSENQGTDGYGYTF
TRBD1	TRBJ2-7	TRBV5-1	once	TGCGCCAGCAGCTTGGAGGGACAGGGAAGGGACGAGCAGTACTTC	CASSLEGQGRDEQYF
.	TRBJ2-2	TRBV6-5	.	TGTGCCAGCGAGGACCACACCGGGGAGCTGTTTTTT	CASEDHTGELFF
.	TRBJ1-1	TRBV29-1	.	TGCAGCGTTGAAGTGGCGGGGGCTCGAACTGAAGCTTTCTTT	CSVEVAGARTEAFF
.	TRBJ1-1	TRBV11-2	.	TGTGCCAGCAGCCCACCACGGGGTATTCTGGGGGCCGATGAAGCTTTCTTT	CASSPPRGILGADEAFF
.	TRBJ2-1	TRBV7-9	.	TGTGCCAGCAGGACCGCCTCCTACAATGAGCAGTTCTTC	CASRTASYNEQFF
.	TRBJ1-5	TRBV23-1	few	TGCGCCAGCAGTCTCCAGAGAACAGGGACTTTCAACCCCCAGCATTTT	CASSLQRTGTFNPQHF
TRBD1	TRBJ2-5	TRBV5-8	.	TGTGCCAGCAGCCGTCGGGACAGACAAGAGACCCAGTACTTC	CASSRRDRQETQYF